In its sample, the clone carrying this TCR beta chain was seen a few times. Included as multiple sclerosis controls were treatment-naive patients who had stable or active relapsing-remitting disease. TEMRA cells were enriched by FACS, while CD8+ and CD4+ T cells were obtained through a negative isolation that was performed magnetically. This entry comes from a study of CD8 T cells in Susac syndrome. Random hexamers were used to reverse transcribe roughly 0.5 to 1 ug of RNA. TCR beta CDR3 was amplified by immunoSEQ covering 54 Vbeta and 13 Jbeta. MiXCR, run by TCRdb on the immunoSEQ multiplex PCR reads, gives a single entry per CDR3 protein. The table lists around 270,000 distinct CDR3 sequences, around 89% of them singletons. CDR3 length equals 15 residues. Germline V lookup: CDR1 SGHVS, CDR2 FNYEAQ. V lost 5 bases, J lost 1 base, and 13 bases lay in between.

The receptor's source is a human donor with multiple sclerosis. The chain employs TRBV7-6 and TRBJ2-3; D is possibly TRBD2 (5 bases). The sample taken for sequencing was CD8+ T cells from PBMCs. The CDR3 reads CASSPRVRGTDTQYF. CDR3 nucleotide sequence: TGTGCCAGCAGCCCGCGGGTGAGAGGCACAGATACGCAGTATTTT.